This T cell receptor (beta chain) was sequenced for a study of cytomegalovirus exposure and HLA in healthy donors. Repertoires were generated with immunoSEQ multiplex PCR, while TCRdb's copy carries only in-frame clones and drops some. The sample includes about 130,000 clones, 80% to 90% of them seen just once. In germline, CDR1 is SGHNT, CDR2 YYREEE (reference sequence). V was pared by 5 bases and J by 0 bases, with 7 bases of the junction left unmatched. The CDR3 extends over 18 amino acids. The sample taken for sequencing was PBMCs. This clonotype was obtained from a woman aged 18 to 35 in good health and CMV-seropositive. The chain joins TRBV5-4 to TRBJ2-3, with 15 bases identical to TRBD2. In DNA, the CDR3 is TGTGCCAGCAGACCCGGACTAGCGGGGGGGACTAGCACAGATACGCAGTATTTT. This sequence encodes CASRPGLAGGTSTDTQYF.